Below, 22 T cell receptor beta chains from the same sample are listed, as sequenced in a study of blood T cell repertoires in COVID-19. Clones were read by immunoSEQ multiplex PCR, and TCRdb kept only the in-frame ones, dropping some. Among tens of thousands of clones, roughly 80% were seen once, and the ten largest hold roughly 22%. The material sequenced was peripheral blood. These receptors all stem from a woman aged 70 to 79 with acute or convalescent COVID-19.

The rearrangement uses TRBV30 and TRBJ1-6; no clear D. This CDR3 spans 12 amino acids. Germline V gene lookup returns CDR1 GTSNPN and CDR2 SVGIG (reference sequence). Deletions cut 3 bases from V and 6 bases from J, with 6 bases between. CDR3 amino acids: CAWSRINSPLHF. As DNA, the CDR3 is TGTGCCTGGAGCAGGATTAATTCACCCCTCCACTTT. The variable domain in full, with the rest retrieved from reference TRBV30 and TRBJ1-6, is SQTIHQWPATLVQPVGSPLSLECTVEGTSNPNLYWYRQAAGRGLQLLFYSVGIGQISSEVPQNLSASRPQDRQFILSSKKLLLSDSGFYLCAWSRINSPLHFGNGTRLTVT.

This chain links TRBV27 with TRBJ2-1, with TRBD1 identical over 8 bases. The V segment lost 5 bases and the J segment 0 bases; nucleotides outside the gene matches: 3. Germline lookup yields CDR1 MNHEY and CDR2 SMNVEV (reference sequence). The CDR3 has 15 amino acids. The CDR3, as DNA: TGTGCCAGCAGTGACAGGGGCAGCTCCTACAATGAGCAGTTCTTC. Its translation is CASSDRGSSYNEQFF.

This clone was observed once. CDR3 DNA sequence: TGTGCCAGCAGCCAAGTGGCGGGGAATGGCTACACCTTC. Translation: CASSQVAGNGYTF. V and J are TRBV3-1 (or the pseudogene TRBV3-2) and TRBJ1-2; no firm D call. Germline assignment: CDR1 LGHDT and CDR2 YNNKEL (reference sequence). V lost 1 base, J lost 6 bases, and 9 bases lay in between. CDR3 length equals 13 residues.

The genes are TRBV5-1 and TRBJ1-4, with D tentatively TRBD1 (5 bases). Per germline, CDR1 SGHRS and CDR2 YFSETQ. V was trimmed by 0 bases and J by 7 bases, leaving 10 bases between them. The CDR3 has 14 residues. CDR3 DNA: TGCGCCAGCAGCTTGGGGCAGGGCCCTGAAAAACTGTTTTTT. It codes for CASSLGQGPEKLFF.

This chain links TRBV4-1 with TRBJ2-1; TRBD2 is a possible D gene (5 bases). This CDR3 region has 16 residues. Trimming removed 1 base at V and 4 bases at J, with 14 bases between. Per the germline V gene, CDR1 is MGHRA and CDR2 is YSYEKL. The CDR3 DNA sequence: TGCGCCAGCAGCCAAGCGGCGCGGACTGGTTACAATGAGCAGTTCTTC. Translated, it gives CASSQAARTGYNEQFF.

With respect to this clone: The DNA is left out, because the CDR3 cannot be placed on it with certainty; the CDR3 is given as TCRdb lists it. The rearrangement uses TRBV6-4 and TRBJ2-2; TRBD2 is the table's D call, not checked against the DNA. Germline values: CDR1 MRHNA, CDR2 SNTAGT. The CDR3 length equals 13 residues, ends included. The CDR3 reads CASSTSNTGELFF.

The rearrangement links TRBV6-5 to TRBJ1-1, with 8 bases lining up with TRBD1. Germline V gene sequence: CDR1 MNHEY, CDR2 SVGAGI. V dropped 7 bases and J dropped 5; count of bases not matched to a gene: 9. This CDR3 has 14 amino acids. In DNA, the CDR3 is TGTGCCAGCAAAAGGCAGGGGGCGGAAACTGAAGCTTTCTTT. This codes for CASKRQGAETEAFF.

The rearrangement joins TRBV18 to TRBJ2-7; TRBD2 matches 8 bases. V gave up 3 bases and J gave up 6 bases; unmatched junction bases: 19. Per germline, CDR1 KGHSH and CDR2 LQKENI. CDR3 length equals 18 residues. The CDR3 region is CASSPPHGSGNSRAEQYF. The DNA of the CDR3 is TGTGCCAGCTCACCCCCCCATGGTAGCGGGAACAGTCGAGCCGAGCAGTACTTC.

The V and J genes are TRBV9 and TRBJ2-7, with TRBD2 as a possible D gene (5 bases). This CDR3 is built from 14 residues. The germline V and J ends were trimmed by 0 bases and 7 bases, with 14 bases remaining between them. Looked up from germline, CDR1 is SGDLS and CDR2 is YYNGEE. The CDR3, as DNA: TGTGCCAGCAGCGTAGTAGGAGTGCCGGGGGAGCAGTACTTC. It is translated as CASSVVGVPGEQYF.

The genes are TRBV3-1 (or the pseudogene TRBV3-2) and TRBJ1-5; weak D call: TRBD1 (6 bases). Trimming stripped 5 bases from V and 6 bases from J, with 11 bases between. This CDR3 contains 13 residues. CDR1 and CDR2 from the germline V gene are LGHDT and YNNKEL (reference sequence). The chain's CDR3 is CASSLRGGQPQHF. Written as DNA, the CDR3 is TGTGCCAGCAGCTTAAGGGGGGGTCAGCCCCAGCATTTT.

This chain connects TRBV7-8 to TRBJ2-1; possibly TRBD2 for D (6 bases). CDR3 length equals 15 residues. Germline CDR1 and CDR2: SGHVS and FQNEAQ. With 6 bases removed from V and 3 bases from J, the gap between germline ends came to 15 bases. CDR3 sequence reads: CASSLLAGSYNEQFF. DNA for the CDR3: TGTGCCAGCAGTCTACTTGCGGGAAGCTACAATGAGCAGTTCTTC. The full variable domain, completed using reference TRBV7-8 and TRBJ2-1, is GAGVSQSPRYKVAKRGQDVALRCDPISGHVSLFWYQQALGQGPEFLTYFQNEAQLDKSGLPSDRFFAERPEGSVSTLKIQRTQQEDSAVYLCASSLLAGSYNEQFFGPGTRLTVL.

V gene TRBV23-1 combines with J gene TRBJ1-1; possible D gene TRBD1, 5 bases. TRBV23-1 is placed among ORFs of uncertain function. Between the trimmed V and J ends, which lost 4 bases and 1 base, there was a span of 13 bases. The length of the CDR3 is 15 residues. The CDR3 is CASSPRTSGNTEAFF. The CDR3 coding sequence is TGCGCCAGCAGTCCTCGGACATCGGGGAACACTGAAGCTTTCTTT.

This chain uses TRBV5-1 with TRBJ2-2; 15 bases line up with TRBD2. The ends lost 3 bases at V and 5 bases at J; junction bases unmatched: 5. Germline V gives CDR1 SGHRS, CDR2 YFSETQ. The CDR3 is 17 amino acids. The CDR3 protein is CASSSGLAGGGTGELFF. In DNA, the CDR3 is TGCGCCAGCAGCTCCGGACTAGCGGGAGGGGGGACCGGGGAGCTGTTTTTT.

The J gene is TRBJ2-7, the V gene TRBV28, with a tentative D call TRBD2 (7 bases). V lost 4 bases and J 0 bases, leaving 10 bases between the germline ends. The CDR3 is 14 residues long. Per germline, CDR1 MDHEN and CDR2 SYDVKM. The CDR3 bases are TGTGCCAGCAGTTCTAGGGGGGGCTCCTACGAGCAGTACTTC. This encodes CASSSRGGSYEQYF. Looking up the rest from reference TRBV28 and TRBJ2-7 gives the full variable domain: DVKVTQSSRYLVKRTGEKVFLECVQDMDHENMFWYRQDPGLGLRLIYFSYDVKMKEKGDIPEGYSVSREKKERFSLILESASTNQTSMYLCASSSRGGSYEQYFGPGTRLTVT.

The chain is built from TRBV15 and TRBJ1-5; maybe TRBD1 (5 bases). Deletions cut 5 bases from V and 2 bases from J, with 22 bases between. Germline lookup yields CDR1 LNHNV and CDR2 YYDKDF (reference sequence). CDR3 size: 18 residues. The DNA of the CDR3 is TGTGCCACCAGCGGCAGCGGGATCTCGGGCAGGGGCAATCAGCCCCAGCATTTT. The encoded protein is CATSGSGISGRGNQPQHF.

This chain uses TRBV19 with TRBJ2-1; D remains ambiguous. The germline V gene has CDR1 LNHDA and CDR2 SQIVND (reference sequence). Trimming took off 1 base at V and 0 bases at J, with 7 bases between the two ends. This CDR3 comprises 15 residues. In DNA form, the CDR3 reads TGTGCCAGTAGTATAGGGGCTGGCTCCTACAATGAGCAGTTCTTC. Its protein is CASSIGAGSYNEQFF.

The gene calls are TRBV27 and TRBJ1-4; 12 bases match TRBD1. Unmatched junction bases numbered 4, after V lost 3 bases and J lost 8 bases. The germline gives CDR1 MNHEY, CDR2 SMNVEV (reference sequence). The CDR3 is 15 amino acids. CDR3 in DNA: TGTGCCAGCAGTTTCGGGGACAGGGGGCGCGAAAAACTGTTTTTT. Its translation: CASSFGDRGREKLFF.

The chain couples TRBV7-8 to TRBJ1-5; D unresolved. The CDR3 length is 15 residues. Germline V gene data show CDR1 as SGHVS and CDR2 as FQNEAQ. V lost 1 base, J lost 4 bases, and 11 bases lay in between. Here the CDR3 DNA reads TGTGCCAGCAGCTTAGATACGGGGAGGAATCAGCCCCAGCATTTT. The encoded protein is CASSLDTGRNQPQHF.

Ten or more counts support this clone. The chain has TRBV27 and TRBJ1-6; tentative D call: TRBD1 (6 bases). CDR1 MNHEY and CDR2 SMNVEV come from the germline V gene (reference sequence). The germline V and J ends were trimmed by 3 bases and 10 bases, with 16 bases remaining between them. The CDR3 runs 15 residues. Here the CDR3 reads CASSFRTAWGSPLHF. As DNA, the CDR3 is TGTGCCAGCAGTTTTCGGACAGCCTGGGGATCACCCCTCCACTTT.

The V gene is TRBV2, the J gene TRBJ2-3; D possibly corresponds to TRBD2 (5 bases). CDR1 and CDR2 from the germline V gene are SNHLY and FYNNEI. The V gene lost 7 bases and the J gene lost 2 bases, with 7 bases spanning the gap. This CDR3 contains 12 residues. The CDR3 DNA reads TGTGCCAGCACGGGATACACAGATACGCAGTATTTT. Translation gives CASTGYTDTQYF.

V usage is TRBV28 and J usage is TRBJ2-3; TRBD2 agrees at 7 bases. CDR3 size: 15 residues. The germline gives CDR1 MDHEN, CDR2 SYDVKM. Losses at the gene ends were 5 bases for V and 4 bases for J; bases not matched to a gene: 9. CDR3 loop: CASSIGGGPPDTQYF. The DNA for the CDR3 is TGTGCCAGCAGTATTGGGGGAGGGCCCCCAGATACGCAGTATTTT.

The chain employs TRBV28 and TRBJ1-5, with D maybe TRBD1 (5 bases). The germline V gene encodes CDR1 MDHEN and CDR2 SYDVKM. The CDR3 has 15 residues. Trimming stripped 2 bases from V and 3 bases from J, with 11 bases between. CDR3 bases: TGTGCCAGCAGTTTAACGGGAGGGGCCAATCAGCCCCAGCATTTT. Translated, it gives CASSLTGGANQPQHF.